This T cell receptor (beta chain) was sequenced during a study of T cell changes during pregnancy in multiple sclerosis. Produced via immunoSEQ multiplex PCR; TCRdb's table is partial and in-frame only. The sample yields some 130,000 clones, less than 97% seen once. The length of the CDR3 is 17 residues. In germline, CDR1 is SGHAT, CDR2 FQNNGV. Losses at the gene ends were 3 bases for V and 3 bases for J; bases not matched to a gene: 8. This clonotype was obtained from a female donor with multiple sclerosis, enrolled in a pregnancy study. Sample: peripheral blood, taken after pregnancy. The chain joins TRBV11-2 to TRBJ2-5, with TRBD2 matching over 12 bases. The CDR3 sequence: CASSFMLAGGPEETQYF. The CDR3 region has the DNA TGTGCCAGCAGCTTTATGCTAGCGGGAGGGCCGGAAGAGACCCAGTACTTC.